This T cell receptor beta chain was sequenced during a study of cytomegalovirus exposure and HLA in healthy donors. Findings and caveats of the study: By HLA locus, TCR association rates varied in a later analysis, with DRB1 showing the most and HLA-C the fewest. TCR beta V- and J-gene trimming, according to a later analysis, was linked to a missense DCLRE1C variant. Upon later analysis, HLA-associated TCR beta chains proved more clonally expanded than other, equally common chains.

Healthy bone marrow donors formed the donor group. The CDR3 runs 14 residues. CDR1 and CDR2 (germline): MNHNY, SVGAGI (reference sequence). Trimming cost V 6 bases and J 7 bases, with 18 bases left between them. Both 60 Vbeta primers and 13 Jbeta primers went into the PCR. Repertoires were generated with immunoSEQ multiplex PCR, while TCRdb's copy carries only in-frame clones and drops some. The sample includes some 140,000 clones, around four fifths of them seen just once. About this clone: Antigen unknown.

The receptor's source is a man aged 25 to 40 in good health. The gene calls are TRBV6-6 and TRBJ1-1; D is uncertain. The sample was PBMCs. CDR3 in amino acids: CASSKPGRDDEAFF. The CDR3 bases are TGTGCCAGCAGCAAACCCGGGAGGGATGATGAAGCTTTCTTT.